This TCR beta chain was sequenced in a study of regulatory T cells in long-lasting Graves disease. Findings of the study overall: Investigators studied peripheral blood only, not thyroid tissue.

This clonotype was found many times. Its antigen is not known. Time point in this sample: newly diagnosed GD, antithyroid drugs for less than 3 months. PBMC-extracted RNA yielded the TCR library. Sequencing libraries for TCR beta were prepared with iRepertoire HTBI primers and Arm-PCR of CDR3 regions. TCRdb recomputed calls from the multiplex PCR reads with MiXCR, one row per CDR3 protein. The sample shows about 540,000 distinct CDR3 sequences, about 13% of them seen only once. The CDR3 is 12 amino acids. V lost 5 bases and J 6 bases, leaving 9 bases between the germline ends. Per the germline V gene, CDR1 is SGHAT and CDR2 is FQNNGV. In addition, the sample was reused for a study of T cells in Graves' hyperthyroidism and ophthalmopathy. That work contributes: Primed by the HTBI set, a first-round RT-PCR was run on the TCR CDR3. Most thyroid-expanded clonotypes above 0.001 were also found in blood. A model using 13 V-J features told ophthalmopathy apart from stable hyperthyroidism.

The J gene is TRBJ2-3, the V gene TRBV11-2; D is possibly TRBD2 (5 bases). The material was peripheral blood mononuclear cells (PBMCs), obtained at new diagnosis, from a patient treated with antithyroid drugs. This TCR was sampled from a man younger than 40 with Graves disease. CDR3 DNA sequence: TGTGCCAGCAGCCTCGGGGTCGATACGCAGTATTTT. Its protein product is CASSLGVDTQYF.